This TCR beta chain was documented in a study of cytomegalovirus exposure and HLA in healthy donors. General study points: Across all donors, roughly uniform sequencing depth was an assumption of the presence/absence analyses. Through in vitro validation, three CMV-associated chains were shown to be specific for CMV antigens. Later on, a genetic analysis was performed. It linked a missense variant in DCLRE1C with V- and J-gene trimming of TCR beta.

The donors (healthy individuals) were bone marrow donors. In regard to this clone: Its antigen is unidentified. Other DNA sequences in this specimen translate into the identical CDR3.

The germline gives CDR1 MNHEY, CDR2 SMNVEV (reference sequence). The CDR3 runs 16 residues. With 4 bases clipped from V and 6 bases from J, the junction kept 12 bases outside the gene matches. The PCR had 60 Vbeta and 13 Jbeta primers. Assay: immunoSEQ multiplex PCR; the TCRdb copy retains only in-frame clones and omits some. The sample carries approximately 180,000 clones, roughly four fifths recorded once. This clonotype was obtained from a woman in her twenties or thirties in good health and CMV-seronegative. This chain joins TRBV27 and TRBJ2-7; 10 bases are shared with TRBD1. The sequencing input was PBMCs. CDR3 bases: TGTGCCAGCAGTTCGTCCGGGACAGGGGATCAGGGCGAGCAGTACTTC. As protein: CASSSSGTGDQGEQYF.